This T cell receptor beta chain was sequenced for a study of blood T cell repertoires in COVID-19. Background on the study: The study drew acute and convalescent COVID-19 samples from the United States, Italy and Spain. T cells, B-cell-depleted T cells, or PBMCs provided the cDNA or gDNA that served as material.

The V and J ends lost 10 bases and 6 bases, in that order; junction bases with no gene match: 3. The CDR3 totals 13 residues. Germline assignment: CDR1 MDHEN and CDR2 SYDVKM. Study processing details: Using reference gene primer amplification, nucleated cell counts were estimated. Profiling relied on immunoSEQ multiplex PCR, and the TCRdb table lists in-frame clones only, not all of them. V, J and clone size were drawn from that table, and D and trimming were deduced from the DNA. The profile shows around 150,000 clones, about 80% of them singletons. The J gene is TRBJ2-2, the V gene TRBV28, with 12 bases matching TRBD2. The source is a human donor in a cohort sampled during active COVID-19. The material sequenced was peripheral blood. CDR3 DNA: TGTGCCAACCTAGCGGGGGGGTCCGGGGAGCTGTTTTTT. It translates to CANLAGGSGELFF.